This TCR beta chain was recorded in a study of blood T cell repertoires in COVID-19. TCRdb's table, derived via immunoSEQ multiplex PCR, lists solely in-frame clones and lacks some. The profile shows fewer than 350,000 clones, around 90% of them singletons. This clone was seen a single time. Sequenced input: PBMCs or T cells enriched from blood (not recorded which). This TCR derives from a man between 60 and 70 years old who had recovered from COVID-19.

The CDR3 protein is CASSTPLGGSSYEQYF. DNA for the CDR3: TGTGCCAGCAGTACTCCCTTGGGCGGGAGCTCCTACGAGCAGTACTTC. The chain employs TRBV28 and TRBJ2-7; TRBD2 aligns across 7 bases. This CDR3 is built from 16 residues. V shed 5 bases, J shed 0 bases, and the junction held 10 bases outside the gene matches. The germline gives CDR1 MDHEN, CDR2 SYDVKM.